This T cell receptor beta chain was found in a study of cytotoxic CD8 clonotypes in ibrutinib-treated CLL. Study summary: Patients gave response samples after a median about 12 months of treatment, range 6 to 36.

Clones were sequenced by immunoSEQ multiplex PCR, and TCRdb holds only the in-frame ones, with some missing. The sample includes tens of thousands of clones, 55% to 70% seen only once; the top ten take about a fifth. This CDR3 contains 16 residues. Per germline, CDR1 SGDLS and CDR2 YYNGEE. Trimming stripped 4 bases from V and 1 base from J, with 16 bases between. The sample here was PBMCs, taken after 24 months of ibrutinib treatment. This receptor was taken from a human donor with chronic lymphocytic leukemia. The chain recombines TRBV9 with TRBJ2-3; D not certain. For the CDR3, the DNA is TGTGCCAGCAGCCCTCCCGGTGGCGGTCGCACAGATACGCAGTATTTT. It is translated as CASSPPGGGRTDTQYF.